This is a list of T cell receptor beta chains from one sample in a study of naive and memory T cell subsets. One entry per CDR3 protein, called by TCRdb with MiXCR from the UMI-ligation and nested PCR reads. The table lists around 160,000 distinct CDR3 sequences, over 15% of them singletons. The sequenced sample was naive CD4+ T cells from blood. The source is a human donor in good health. CDR3s include the opening cysteine and the closing phenylalanine or tryptophan. Each record gives: clone size, D gene, V gene, J gene, CDR3 protein, CDR3 DNA. The D gene is left open where the match is weak. Clone sizes are given selectively: once, few, many, or a class where the clone is expanded.

clone size: NA; D gene: TRBD1; V gene: TRBV5-1; J gene: TRBJ1-6; CDR3 protein: CASSAGTGTTPLHF; CDR3 DNA: TGCGCCAGCAGCGCCGGGACAGGGACGACACCCCTCCACTTT
clone size: few; D gene: TRBD1; V gene: TRBV29-1; J gene: TRBJ1-5; CDR3 protein: CSVGSGRGSQPQHF; CDR3 DNA: TGCAGCGTGGGTTCGGGCAGGGGGAGTCAGCCCCAGCATTTT
clone size: NA; D gene: NA; V gene: TRBV20-1; J gene: TRBJ1-1; CDR3 protein: CSARSAGRNTEAFF; CDR3 DNA: TGCAGTGCTAGATCGGCAGGGAGGAACACTGAAGCTTTCTTT
clone size: NA; D gene: NA; V gene: TRBV10-3; J gene: TRBJ2-3; CDR3 protein: CAISGTEGTDTQYF; CDR3 DNA: TGTGCCATCAGTGGAACCGAAGGCACAGATACGCAGTATTTT
clone size: NA; D gene: TRBD2; V gene: TRBV7-2; J gene: TRBJ2-1; CDR3 protein: CASSFQGTSGRYEQFF; CDR3 DNA: TGTGCCAGCAGCTTCCAAGGGACTAGCGGGAGGTATGAGCAGTTCTTC
clone size: NA; D gene: TRBD1; V gene: TRBV6-6; J gene: TRBJ2-3; CDR3 protein: CASSYSASRQGALDTQYF; CDR3 DNA: TGTGCCAGCAGTTACTCAGCCTCTCGACAGGGGGCATTAGATACGCAGTATTTT
clone size: NA; D gene: NA; V gene: TRBV5-1; J gene: TRBJ1-4; CDR3 protein: CASRGTALGEKLFF; CDR3 DNA: TGCGCCAGCAGGGGGACCGCCTTGGGGGAAAAACTGTTTTTT
clone size: few; D gene: NA; V gene: TRBV29-1; J gene: TRBJ2-7; CDR3 protein: CSVSPRNYEQYF; CDR3 DNA: TGCAGCGTTTCCCCGCGAAACTACGAGCAGTACTTC
clone size: NA; D gene: TRBD2; V gene: TRBV4-3; J gene: TRBJ2-5; CDR3 protein: CASSQDIGAGPGETQYF; CDR3 DNA: TGCGCCAGCAGCCAAGATATCGGAGCGGGGCCGGGGGAGACCCAGTACTTC
clone size: few; D gene: TRBD2; V gene: TRBV13; J gene: TRBJ2-3; CDR3 protein: CASSLWFGTSDSTDTQYF; CDR3 DNA: TGTGCCAGCAGCTTATGGTTCGGGACTAGCGATAGCACAGATACGCAGTATTTT
clone size: NA; D gene: NA; V gene: TRBV7-9; J gene: TRBJ2-7; CDR3 protein: CASSLEAGVEQYF; CDR3 DNA: TGTGCCAGCAGCTTAGAGGCCGGGGTCGAGCAGTACTTC
clone size: NA; D gene: TRBD2; V gene: TRBV5-1; J gene: TRBJ2-1; CDR3 protein: CASTLPTSGTDNEQFF; CDR3 DNA: TGCGCCAGCACCTTACCCACTAGCGGGACAGACAATGAGCAGTTCTTC
clone size: NA; D gene: NA; V gene: TRBV6-1; J gene: TRBJ2-4; CDR3 protein: CASSPTIGGVAKNIQYF; CDR3 DNA: TGTGCCAGCAGCCCGACTATCGGGGGAGTAGCCAAAAACATTCAGTACTTC
clone size: few; D gene: NA; V gene: TRBV29-1; J gene: TRBJ2-3; CDR3 protein: CSDGVGDTQYF; CDR3 DNA: TGCAGCGACGGAGTCGGAGATACGCAGTATTTT